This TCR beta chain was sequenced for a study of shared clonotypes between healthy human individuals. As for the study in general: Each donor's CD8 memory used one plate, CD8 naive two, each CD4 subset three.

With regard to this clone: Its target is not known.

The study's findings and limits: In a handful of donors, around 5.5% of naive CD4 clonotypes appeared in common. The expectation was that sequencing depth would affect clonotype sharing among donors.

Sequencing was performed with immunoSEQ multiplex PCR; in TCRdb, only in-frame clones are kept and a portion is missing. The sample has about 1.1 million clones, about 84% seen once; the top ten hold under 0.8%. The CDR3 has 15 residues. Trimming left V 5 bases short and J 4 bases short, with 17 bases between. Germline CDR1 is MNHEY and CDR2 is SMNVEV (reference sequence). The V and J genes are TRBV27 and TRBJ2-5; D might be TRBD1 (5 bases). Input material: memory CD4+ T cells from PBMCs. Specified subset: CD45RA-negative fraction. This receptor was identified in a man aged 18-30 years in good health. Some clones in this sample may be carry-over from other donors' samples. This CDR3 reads CASSPGSNRGETQYF. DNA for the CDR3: TGTGCCAGCAGTCCCGGCTCAAATAGGGGAGAGACCCAGTACTTC.